This T cell receptor (beta chain) originates from a study of T cell responses to AZD1222 COVID-19 vaccine. The CDR3 totals 16 residues. Deletions cut 4 bases from V and 3 bases from J, with 16 bases between. Per the germline V gene, CDR1 is SGHDT and CDR2 is YYEEEE. This clone was picked up one time. The antigen is undetermined. Some clones are missing from TCRdb's copy, which holds only in-frame ones; the method was immunoSEQ multiplex PCR. The profile shows about 180,000 clones, nearly 95% of them singletons. Overall study results and limits: Per reports, nearly half of all spike-specific TCRs target regions that are unmutated in variants. CD4 TCRs associated with vaccination spanned spike, dominating at 160-218 and 743-854.

Doses given second, at about 4 or about 12 weeks, were pooled. The source of this sequence is an adult who received the AZD1222 COVID-19 vaccine. Sequencing used peripheral blood, obtained 28 days after the second AZD1222 dose. The rearrangement joins TRBV5-6 to TRBJ2-2; a possible D gene is TRBD2 (6 bases). The CDR3 DNA reads as TGTGCCAGCAGCATGGTGACTGGCGGGGACACCGGGGAGCTGTTTTTT. Translating gives CASSMVTGGDTGELFF.